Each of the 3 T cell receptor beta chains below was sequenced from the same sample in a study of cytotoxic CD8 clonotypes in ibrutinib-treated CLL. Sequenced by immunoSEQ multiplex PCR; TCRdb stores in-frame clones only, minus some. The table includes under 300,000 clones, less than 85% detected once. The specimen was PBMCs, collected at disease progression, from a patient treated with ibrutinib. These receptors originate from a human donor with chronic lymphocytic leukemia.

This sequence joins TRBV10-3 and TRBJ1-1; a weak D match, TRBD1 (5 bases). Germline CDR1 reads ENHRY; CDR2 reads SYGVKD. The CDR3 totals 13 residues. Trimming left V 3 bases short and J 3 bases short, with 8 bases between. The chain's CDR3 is CAISDGGDTEAFF. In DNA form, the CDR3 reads TGTGCCATCAGTGATGGGGGAGACACTGAAGCTTTCTTT.

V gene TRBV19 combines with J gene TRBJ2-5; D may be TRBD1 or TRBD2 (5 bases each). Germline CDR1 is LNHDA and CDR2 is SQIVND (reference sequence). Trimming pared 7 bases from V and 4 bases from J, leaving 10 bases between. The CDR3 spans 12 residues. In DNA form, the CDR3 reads TGTGCCAGTATGGGACGAGCAGAGACCCAGTACTTC. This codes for CASMGRAETQYF.

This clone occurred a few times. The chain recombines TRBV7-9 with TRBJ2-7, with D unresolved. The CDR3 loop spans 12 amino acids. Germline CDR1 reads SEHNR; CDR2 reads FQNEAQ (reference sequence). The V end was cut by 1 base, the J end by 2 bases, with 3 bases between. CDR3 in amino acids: CASSLGTYEQYF. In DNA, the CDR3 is TGTGCCAGCAGCTTAGGGACCTACGAGCAGTACTTC.